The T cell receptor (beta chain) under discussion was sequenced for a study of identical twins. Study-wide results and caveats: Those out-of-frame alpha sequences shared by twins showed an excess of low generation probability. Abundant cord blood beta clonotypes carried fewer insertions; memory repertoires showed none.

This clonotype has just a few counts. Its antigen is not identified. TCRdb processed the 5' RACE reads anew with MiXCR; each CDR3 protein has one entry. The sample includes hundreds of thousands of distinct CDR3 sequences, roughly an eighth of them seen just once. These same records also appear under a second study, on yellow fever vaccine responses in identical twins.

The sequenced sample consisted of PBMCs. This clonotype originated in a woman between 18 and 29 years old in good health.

This CDR3 reads CASSWAGRDSYEQYF. The CDR3, as DNA: TGTGCCAGCAGCTGGGCCGGGAGAGATTCCTACGAGCAGTACTTC. The chain joins TRBV7-9 to TRBJ2-7, with D possibly being TRBD2 (6 bases). CDR3 length: 15 residues. Trimming shortened V by 4 bases and J by 1 base, and 14 bases separated the two germline ends. Germline V gene sequence: CDR1 SEHNR, CDR2 FQNEAQ (reference sequence).